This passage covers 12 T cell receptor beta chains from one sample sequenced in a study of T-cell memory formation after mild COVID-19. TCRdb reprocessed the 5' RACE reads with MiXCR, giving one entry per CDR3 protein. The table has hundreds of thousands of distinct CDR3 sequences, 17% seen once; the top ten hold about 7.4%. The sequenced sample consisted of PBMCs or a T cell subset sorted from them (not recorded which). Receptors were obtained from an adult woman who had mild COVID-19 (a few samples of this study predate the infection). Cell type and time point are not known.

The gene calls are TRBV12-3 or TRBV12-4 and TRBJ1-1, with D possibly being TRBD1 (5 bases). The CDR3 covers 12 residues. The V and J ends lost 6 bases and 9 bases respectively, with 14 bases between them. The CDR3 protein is CASRFGAAKAFF. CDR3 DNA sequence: TGTGCCAGCAGGTTTGGGGCAGCAAAAGCTTTCTTT.

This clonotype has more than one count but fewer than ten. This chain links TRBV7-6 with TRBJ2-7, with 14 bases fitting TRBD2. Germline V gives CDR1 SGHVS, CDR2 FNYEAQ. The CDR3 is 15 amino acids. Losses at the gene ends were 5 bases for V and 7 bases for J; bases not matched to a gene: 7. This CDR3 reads CASSARLAGGEEQYF. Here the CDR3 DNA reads TGTGCCAGCAGCGCCCGACTAGCGGGAGGGGAGGAGCAGTACTTC.

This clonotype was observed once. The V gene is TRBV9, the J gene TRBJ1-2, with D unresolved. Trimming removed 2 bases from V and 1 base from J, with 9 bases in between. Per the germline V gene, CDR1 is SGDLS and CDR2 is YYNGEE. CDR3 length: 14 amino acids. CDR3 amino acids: CASSVRDLNYGYTF. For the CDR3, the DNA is TGTGCCAGCAGCGTTAGAGACCTTAACTATGGCTACACCTTC.

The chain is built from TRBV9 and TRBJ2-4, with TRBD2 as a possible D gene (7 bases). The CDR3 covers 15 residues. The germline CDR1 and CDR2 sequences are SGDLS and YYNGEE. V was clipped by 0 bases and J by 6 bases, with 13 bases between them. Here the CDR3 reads CASSVAGGSGNIQYF. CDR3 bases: TGTGCCAGCAGCGTAGCGGGGGGCAGCGGAAACATTCAGTACTTC.

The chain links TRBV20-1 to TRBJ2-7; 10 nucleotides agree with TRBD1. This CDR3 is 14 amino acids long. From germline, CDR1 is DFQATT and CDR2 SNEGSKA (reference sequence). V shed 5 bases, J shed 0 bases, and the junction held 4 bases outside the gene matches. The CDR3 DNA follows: TGCAGTGCTCGACAGGGGGCGAACTCCTACGAGCAGTACTTC. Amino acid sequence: CSARQGANSYEQYF.

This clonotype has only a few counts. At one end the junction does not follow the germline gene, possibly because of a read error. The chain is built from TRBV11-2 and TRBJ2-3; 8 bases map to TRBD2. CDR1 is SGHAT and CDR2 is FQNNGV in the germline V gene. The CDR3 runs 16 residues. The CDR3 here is CASSPREGGNTDTQYF. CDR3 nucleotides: TGTGCCAGCAGCCCCCGGGAGGGGGGAAACACAGATACACAGTATTTT. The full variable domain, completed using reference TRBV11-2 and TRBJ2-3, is EAGVAQSPRYKIIEKRQSVAFWCNPISGHATLYWYQQILGQGPKLLIQFQNNGVVDDSQLPKDRFSAERLKGVDSTLKIQPAKLEDSAVYLCASSPREGGNTDTQYFGPGTRLTVL.

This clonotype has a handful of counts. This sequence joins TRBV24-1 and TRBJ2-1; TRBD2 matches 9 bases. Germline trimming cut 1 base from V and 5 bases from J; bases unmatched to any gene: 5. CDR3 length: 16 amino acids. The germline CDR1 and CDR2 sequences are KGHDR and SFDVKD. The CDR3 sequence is CATSDFPSGANNEQFF. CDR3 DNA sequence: TGTGCCACCAGTGATTTTCCTAGCGGGGCTAACAATGAGCAGTTCTTC.

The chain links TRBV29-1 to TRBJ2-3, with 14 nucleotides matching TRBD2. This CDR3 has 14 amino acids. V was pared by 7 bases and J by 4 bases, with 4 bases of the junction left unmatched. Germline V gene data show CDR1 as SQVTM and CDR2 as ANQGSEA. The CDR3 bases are TGCAGCGGGGGACTAGCGGGAGTCTCAGATACGCAGTATTTT. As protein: CSGGLAGVSDTQYF.

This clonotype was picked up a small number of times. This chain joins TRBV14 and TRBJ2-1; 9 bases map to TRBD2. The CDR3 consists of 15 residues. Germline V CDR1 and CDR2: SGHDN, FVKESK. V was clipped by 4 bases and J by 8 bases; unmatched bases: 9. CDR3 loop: CASSRGSGSFDEQFF. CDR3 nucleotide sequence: TGTGCCAGCAGCCGGGGTAGCGGGAGTTTCGATGAGCAGTTCTTC.

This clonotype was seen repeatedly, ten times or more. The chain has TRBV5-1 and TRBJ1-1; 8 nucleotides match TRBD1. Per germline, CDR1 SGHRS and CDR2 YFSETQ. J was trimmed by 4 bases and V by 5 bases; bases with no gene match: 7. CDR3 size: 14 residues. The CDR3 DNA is TGCGCCAGCAGTCAGACAGGGGCTACCACTGAAGCTTTCTTT. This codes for CASSQTGATTEAFF.

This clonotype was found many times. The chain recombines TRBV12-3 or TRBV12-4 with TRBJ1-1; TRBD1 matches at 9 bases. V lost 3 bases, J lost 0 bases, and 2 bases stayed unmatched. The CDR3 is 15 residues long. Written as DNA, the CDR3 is TGTGCCAGCAGTTTCGGGACAGGGTTGAACACTGAAGCTTTCTTT. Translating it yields CASSFGTGLNTEAFF.

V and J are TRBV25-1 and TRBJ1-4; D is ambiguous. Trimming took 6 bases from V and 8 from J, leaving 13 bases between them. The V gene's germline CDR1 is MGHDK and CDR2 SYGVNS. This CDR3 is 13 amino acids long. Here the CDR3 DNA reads TGTGCCAGCAGGCCCGGGATTGGGGAAAAACTGTTTTTT. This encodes CASRPGIGEKLFF.